The 18 T cell receptor beta chains below come from one sample, sequenced in a study of shared clonotypes between healthy human individuals. Sequencing was performed with immunoSEQ multiplex PCR; in TCRdb, only in-frame clones are kept and a portion is missing. Of some 2,000,000 clones in the sample, about 95% are singletons; the top ten hold 0.9% to 1.4%. CD45RO-negative CD8 cells positively selected for CCR7 made up the naive population, which excluded terminally differentiated effector memory CD45RA+ cells. Material for sequencing was naive CD8+ T cells sorted from blood. The receptor source for this set is a man aged 18 to 29 in good health.

V is TRBV27 and J is TRBJ1-5, with no clear D. V lost 6 bases, J lost 4 bases, and 10 bases lay in between. This CDR3 has 13 amino acids. Per the germline V gene, CDR1 is MNHEY and CDR2 is SMNVEV (reference sequence). CDR3 amino acids: CASSRLGNQPQHF. The DNA for the CDR3 is TGTGCCAGCAGCCGACTTGGGAATCAGCCCCAGCATTTT.

This chain connects TRBV10-2 to TRBJ2-1, with D unresolved. Germline values: CDR1 WSHSY, CDR2 SAAADI. V lost 3 bases, J lost 7 bases, and 7 bases lay in between. The CDR3 runs to 12 residues. In DNA form, the CDR3 reads TGCGCCAGCAGTGACCAAGAGAATGAGCAGTTCTTC. This gives the protein CASSDQENEQFF.

This clone was seen a single time. The V gene is TRBV5-5, the J gene TRBJ2-3; 15 bases fit TRBD2. This CDR3 contains 20 residues. CDR1 SGHKS and CDR2 YYEKEE come from the germline V gene (reference sequence). V lost 4 bases and J lost 4; bases outside the gene matches: 16. CDR3 region: CASSAVSWGLAGGEADTQYF. In nucleotides, the CDR3 is TGTGCCAGCAGCGCCGTTTCATGGGGACTAGCGGGGGGCGAGGCAGATACGCAGTATTTT.

As DNA, the CDR3 is TGTGCCAGCAGTTTAAGTACTAGCGGGGGCCTAGTCTCCTACGAGCAGTACTTC. Amino acid sequence: CASSLSTSGGLVSYEQYF. This chain links TRBV28 with TRBJ2-7; 11 bases align to TRBD2. V lost 2 bases, J lost 0 bases, and 9 bases stayed unmatched. The length of the CDR3 is 18 residues. Germline loops: CDR1 MDHEN, CDR2 SYDVKM.

The chain links TRBV9 to TRBJ1-3; no reliable D call. This CDR3 contains 15 residues. Trimming stripped 4 bases from V and 0 bases from J, with 11 bases between. The germline V gene has CDR1 SGDLS and CDR2 YYNGEE. CDR3 sequence: CASSPGLASGNTIYF. The CDR3 nucleotides are TGTGCCAGCAGCCCAGGCCTAGCCTCTGGAAACACCATATATTTT.

Only one count was recorded for this clone. V usage is TRBV7-9 and J usage is TRBJ2-3, with TRBD1 matching 8 bases. Trimming at V came to 7 bases and at J to 2 bases, leaving 8 bases not matched to a gene. The CDR3 is 15 residues long. Germline CDR1 reads SEHNR; CDR2 reads FQNEAQ (reference sequence). In nucleotides, the CDR3 is TGTGCCAGCATCGGGACAGGCGAATCCACAGATACGCAGTATTTT. Translation: CASIGTGESTDTQYF.

The genes are TRBV4-1 and TRBJ2-7; tentative D call: TRBD1 (6 bases). The ends were cut back, 1 base at V and 4 bases at J, with 14 bases in the middle. The germline CDR1 and CDR2 sequences are MGHRA and YSYEKL. This CDR3 is 15 amino acids long. The CDR3 coding sequence is TGCGCCAGCAGCCAAGTCAGGGGTGGCGGGTACGAGCAGTACTTC. Amino acid sequence: CASSQVRGGGYEQYF.

The V gene is TRBV5-6, the J gene TRBJ2-7; no firm D call. The CDR3 has 14 residues. Germline-derived CDR1 and CDR2 are SGHDT and YYEEEE. Trimming took off 3 bases at V and 0 bases at J, with 10 bases between the two ends. In nucleotides, the CDR3 is TGTGCCAGCAGCTCCGAGGTTTCCTCCTACGAGCAGTACTTC. Translated: CASSSEVSSYEQYF.

The chain carries TRBV6-5 and TRBJ1-2; tentatively, D is TRBD1 (6 bases). V lost 2 bases to trimming and J lost 0 bases, with 10 bases between them. CDR3 size: 15 residues. Looked up from germline, CDR1 is MNHEY and CDR2 is SVGAGI. The DNA of the CDR3 is TGTGCCAGCAGTTACCCCAGGGGAGCTAACTATGGCTACACCTTC. Translation: CASSYPRGANYGYTF.

Of note for this clone: Because it lacks the conserved phenylalanine or tryptophan at the end, this CDR3 is likely a read error. It is unclear where the CDR3 begins or ends on the DNA, so no DNA is shown, and the CDR3 is as TCRdb lists it. The chain couples TRBV21-1 to TRBJ1-6. TRBV21-1 is a pseudogene segment. The CDR3 is made up of 11 amino acids, end residues included. The CDR3 is CASSKDVYPGP.

In this sample, this clone turned up once. The V and J genes are TRBV27 and TRBJ1-2; TRBD1 aligns across 7 bases. The V segment lost 5 bases and the J segment 3 bases; nucleotides outside the gene matches: 6. CDR3 length: 14 amino acids. The V gene's germline CDR1 is MNHEY and CDR2 SMNVEV (reference sequence). CDR3 loop: CASSPSGTDYGYTF. The CDR3 coding sequence is TGTGCCAGCAGTCCCTCCGGGACAGACTATGGCTACACCTTC.

This clone was picked up one time. This chain links TRBV6-4 with TRBJ1-4; no clear D gene. CDR1 is MRHNA and CDR2 is SNTAGT in the germline V gene. The CDR3 sequence is 12 residues long. Deletions cut 6 bases from V and 5 bases from J, with 7 bases between. The CDR3 sequence: CASRTGNEKLFF. CDR3 coding DNA: TGTGCCAGCAGAACGGGAAATGAAAAACTGTTTTTT.

The rearrangement joins TRBV28 to TRBJ2-1; 11 bases fit TRBD2. V lost 2 bases, J lost 8 bases, and 8 bases stayed unmatched. The CDR3 totals 16 residues. Germline assignment: CDR1 MDHEN and CDR2 SYDVKM. The CDR3 protein is CASSLGASGGYYEQFF. In DNA, the CDR3 is TGTGCCAGCAGTTTAGGGGCTAGCGGGGGGTACTATGAGCAGTTCTTC. The full variable domain, with the rest looked up from reference TRBV28 and TRBJ2-1, is DVKVTQSSRYLVKRTGEKVFLECVQDMDHENMFWYRQDPGLGLRLIYFSYDVKMKEKGDIPEGYSVSREKKERFSLILESASTNQTSMYLCASSLGASGGYYEQFFGPGTRLTVL.

Points on this clone: Distinct nucleotide sequences in the sample also encode this CDR3. The V gene is TRBV25-1, the J gene TRBJ2-7; D remains ambiguous. Germline V gene sequence: CDR1 MGHDK, CDR2 SYGVNS. V shed 4 bases and J shed 3 bases, with 7 bases lying between them. The CDR3 runs to 12 residues. The CDR3 here is CASSAGVYEQYF. The CDR3 DNA follows: TGTGCCAGCAGTGCTGGGGTCTACGAGCAGTACTTC.

The rearrangement uses TRBV5-6 and TRBJ1-6; D ambiguous. CDR1 SGHDT and CDR2 YYEEEE come from the germline V gene. Trimming pared 0 bases from V and 11 bases from J, leaving 9 bases between. This CDR3 has 13 amino acids. The CDR3 region is CASSLVSGPPLHF. The CDR3 DNA sequence: TGTGCCAGCAGCTTGGTATCCGGGCCACCCCTCCACTTT.

The rearrangement links TRBV11-2 to TRBJ2-7; no definite D call. The CDR3 is 13 amino acids. V gave up 5 bases and J gave up 6 bases, with 14 bases separating them. From germline, CDR1 is SGHAT and CDR2 FQNNGV. CDR3 region: CASSPDLLGEQYF. The CDR3 region has the DNA TGTGCCAGCAGCCCCGACCTACTTGGCGAGCAGTACTTC.

Turning to this clone: Different DNA sequences within this sample yield the same CDR3. The rearrangement joins TRBV2 to TRBJ2-7; D is unresolved. Germline V gene data show CDR1 as SNHLY and CDR2 as FYNNEI. The CDR3 is 13 amino acids. V was clipped by 6 bases and J by 4 bases, with 13 bases between them. In DNA, the CDR3 is TGTGCCAGCAGGCAGGTGACGCCTTACGAGCAGTACTTC. It translates to CASRQVTPYEQYF.

This sequence joins TRBV30 and TRBJ1-2; D remains unclear. This CDR3 spans 14 amino acids. Trimming took 2 bases from V and 7 from J, leaving 17 bases between them. CDR1 is GTSNPN, CDR2 SVGIG, per germline (reference sequence). As DNA, the CDR3 is TGTGCCTGGAGTCCTTCCGGCGGGATCATTGGCTACACCTTC. This sequence encodes CAWSPSGGIIGYTF.